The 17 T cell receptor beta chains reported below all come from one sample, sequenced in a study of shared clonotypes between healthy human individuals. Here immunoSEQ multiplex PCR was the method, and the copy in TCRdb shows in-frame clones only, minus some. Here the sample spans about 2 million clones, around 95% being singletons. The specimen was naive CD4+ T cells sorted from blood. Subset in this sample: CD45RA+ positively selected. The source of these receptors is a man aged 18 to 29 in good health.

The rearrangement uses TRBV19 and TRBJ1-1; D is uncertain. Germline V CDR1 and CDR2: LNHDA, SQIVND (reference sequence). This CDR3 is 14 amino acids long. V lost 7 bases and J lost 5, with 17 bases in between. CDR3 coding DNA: TGTGCCAGTATGTCGCTCAGCCTAGGTACTGAAGCTTTCTTT. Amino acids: CASMSLSLGTEAFF.

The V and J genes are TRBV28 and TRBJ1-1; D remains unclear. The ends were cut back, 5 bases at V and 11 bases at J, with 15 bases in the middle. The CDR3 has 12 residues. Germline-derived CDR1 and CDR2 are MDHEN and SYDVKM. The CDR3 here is CASSPLRRAAFF. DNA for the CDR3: TGTGCCAGCAGTCCCCTTAGACGGGCGGCTTTCTTT.

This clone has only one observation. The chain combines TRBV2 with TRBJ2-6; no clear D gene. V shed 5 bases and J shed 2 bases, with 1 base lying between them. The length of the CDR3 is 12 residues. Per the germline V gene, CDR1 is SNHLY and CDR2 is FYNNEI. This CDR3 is CASSPGANVLTF. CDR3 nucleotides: TGTGCCAGCAGTCCTGGGGCCAACGTCCTGACTTTC.

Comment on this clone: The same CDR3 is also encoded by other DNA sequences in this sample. CDR3 protein: CASSEPGSGNTIYF. The CDR3 DNA sequence: TGTGCCAGCAGTGAACCGGGGTCTGGAAACACCATATATTTT. The chain combines TRBV6-1 with TRBJ1-3, with no clear D. This CDR3 spans 14 amino acids. Deletions cut 2 bases from V and 1 base from J, with 6 bases between. Germline V gives CDR1 MNHNS, CDR2 SASEGT.

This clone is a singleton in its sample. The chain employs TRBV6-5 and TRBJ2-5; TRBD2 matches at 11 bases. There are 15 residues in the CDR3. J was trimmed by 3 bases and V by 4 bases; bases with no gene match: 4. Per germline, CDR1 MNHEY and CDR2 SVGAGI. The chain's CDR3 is CASSSAGLAEETQYF. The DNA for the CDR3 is TGTGCCAGCAGTTCTGCGGGACTAGCGGAAGAGACCCAGTACTTC.

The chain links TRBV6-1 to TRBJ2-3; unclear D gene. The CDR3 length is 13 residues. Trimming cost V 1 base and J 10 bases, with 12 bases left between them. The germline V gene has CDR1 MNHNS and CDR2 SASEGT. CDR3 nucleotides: TGTGCCAGCAGTGAAGATGTGGGAATCGCGCAGTATTTT. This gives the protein CASSEDVGIAQYF.

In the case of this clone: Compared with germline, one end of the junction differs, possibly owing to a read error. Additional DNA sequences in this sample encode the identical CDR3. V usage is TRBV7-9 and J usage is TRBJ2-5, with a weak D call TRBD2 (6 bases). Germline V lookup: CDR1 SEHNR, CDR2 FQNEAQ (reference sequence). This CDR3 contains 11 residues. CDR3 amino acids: CASSLAETQYF. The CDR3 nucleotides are TGTGCCAGCAGCCTAGCGGAGACCCAGTACTTC.

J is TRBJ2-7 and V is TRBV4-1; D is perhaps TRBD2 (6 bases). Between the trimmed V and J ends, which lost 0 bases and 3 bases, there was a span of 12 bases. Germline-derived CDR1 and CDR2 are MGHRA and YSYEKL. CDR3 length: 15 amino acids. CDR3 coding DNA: TGCGCCAGCAGCCAAGATATCCGGGAGCTCTACGAGCAGTACTTC. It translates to CASSQDIRELYEQYF.

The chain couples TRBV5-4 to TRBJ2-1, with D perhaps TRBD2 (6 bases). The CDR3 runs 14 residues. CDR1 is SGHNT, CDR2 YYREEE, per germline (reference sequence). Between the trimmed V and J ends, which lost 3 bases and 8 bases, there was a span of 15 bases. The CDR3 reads CASSSGLPADEQFF. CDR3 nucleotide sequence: TGTGCCAGCAGCTCGGGACTCCCAGCCGATGAGCAGTTCTTC.

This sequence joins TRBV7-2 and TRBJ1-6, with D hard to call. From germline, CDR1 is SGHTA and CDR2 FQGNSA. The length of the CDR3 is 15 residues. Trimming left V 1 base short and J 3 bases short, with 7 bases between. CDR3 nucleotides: TGTGCCAGCAGCTTAGTCGGGGACTATAATTCACCCCTCCACTTT. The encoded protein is CASSLVGDYNSPLHF.

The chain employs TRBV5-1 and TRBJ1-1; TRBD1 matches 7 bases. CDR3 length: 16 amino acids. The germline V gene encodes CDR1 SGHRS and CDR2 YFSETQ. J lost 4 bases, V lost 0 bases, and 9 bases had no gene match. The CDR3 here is CASSLDTGVGSTEAFF. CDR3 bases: TGCGCCAGCAGCTTGGACACAGGGGTAGGGAGCACTGAAGCTTTCTTT.

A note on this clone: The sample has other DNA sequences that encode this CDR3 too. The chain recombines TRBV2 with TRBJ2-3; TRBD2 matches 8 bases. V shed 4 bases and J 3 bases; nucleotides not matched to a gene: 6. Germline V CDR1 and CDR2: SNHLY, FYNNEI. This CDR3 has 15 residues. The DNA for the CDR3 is TGTGCCAGCAGTGTAAGCGGGAGCTCGACAGATACGCAGTATTTT. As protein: CASSVSGSSTDTQYF.

CDR3 residues: CASSSGGLSTDTQYF. The CDR3 coding sequence is TGTGCCAGCAGCTCAGGCGGGCTTAGCACAGATACGCAGTATTTT. The chain recombines TRBV7-2 with TRBJ2-3, with a tentative D call TRBD2 (5 bases). Germline CDR1 is SGHTA and CDR2 is FQGNSA. There are 15 residues in the CDR3. V was shortened by 4 bases and J by 0 bases, with 11 bases between the two germline ends.

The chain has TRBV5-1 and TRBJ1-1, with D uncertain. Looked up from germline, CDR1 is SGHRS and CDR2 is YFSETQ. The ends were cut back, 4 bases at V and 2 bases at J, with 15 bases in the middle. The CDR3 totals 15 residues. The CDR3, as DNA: TGCGCCAGCAGCCTCTCGGTGGCCCCTAACACTGAAGCTTTCTTT. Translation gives CASSLSVAPNTEAFF. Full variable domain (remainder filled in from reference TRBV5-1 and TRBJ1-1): KAGVTQTPRYLIKTRGQQVTLSCSPISGHRSVSWYQQTPGQGLQFLFEYFSETQRNKGNFPGRFSGRQFSNSRSEMNVSTLELGDSALYLCASSLSVAPNTEAFFGQGTRLTVV.

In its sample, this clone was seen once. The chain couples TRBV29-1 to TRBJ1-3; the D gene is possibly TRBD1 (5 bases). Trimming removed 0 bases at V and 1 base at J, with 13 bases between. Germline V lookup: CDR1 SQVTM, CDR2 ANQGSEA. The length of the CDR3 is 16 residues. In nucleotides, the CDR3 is TGCAGCGTTGAAGACCGAGGGACTGGTTCTGGAAACACCATATATTTT. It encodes CSVEDRGTGSGNTIYF.

The CDR3 reads CASQLANIDTGELFF. In DNA, the CDR3 is TGTGCCAGCCAGCTAGCGAATATAGACACCGGGGAGCTGTTTTTT. The rearrangement links TRBV19 to TRBJ2-2; perhaps TRBD2 as D (6 bases). Trimming cost V 9 bases and J 3 bases, with 17 bases left between them. There are 15 residues in the CDR3. Per the germline V gene, CDR1 is LNHDA and CDR2 is SQIVND (reference sequence).

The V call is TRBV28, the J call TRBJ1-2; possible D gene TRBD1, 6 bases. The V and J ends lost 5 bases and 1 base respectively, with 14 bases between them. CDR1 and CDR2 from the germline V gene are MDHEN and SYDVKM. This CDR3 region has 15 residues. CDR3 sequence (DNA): TGTGCCAGCAGTCCCCGACAGGTCGTTAACTATGGCTACACCTTC. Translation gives CASSPRQVVNYGYTF.